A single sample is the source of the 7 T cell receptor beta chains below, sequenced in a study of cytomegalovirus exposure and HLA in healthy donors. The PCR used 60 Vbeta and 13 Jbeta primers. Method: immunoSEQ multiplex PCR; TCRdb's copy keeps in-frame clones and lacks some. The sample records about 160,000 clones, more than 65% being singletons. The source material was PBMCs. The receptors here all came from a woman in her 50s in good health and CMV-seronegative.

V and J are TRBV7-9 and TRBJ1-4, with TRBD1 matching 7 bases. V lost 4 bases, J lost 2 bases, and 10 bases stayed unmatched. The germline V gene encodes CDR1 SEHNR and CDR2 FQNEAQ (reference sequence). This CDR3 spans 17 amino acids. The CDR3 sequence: CASSSGTAGYTNEKLFF. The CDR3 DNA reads TGTGCCAGCAGCTCGGGGACAGCGGGCTATACTAATGAAAAACTGTTTTTT.

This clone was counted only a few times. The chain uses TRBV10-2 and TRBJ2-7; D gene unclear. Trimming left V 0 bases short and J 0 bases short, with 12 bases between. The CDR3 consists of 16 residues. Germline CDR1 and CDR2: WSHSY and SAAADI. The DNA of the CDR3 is TGCGCCAGCAGTGAGTCACTCTATAGTAGCTCCTACGAGCAGTACTTC. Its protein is CASSESLYSSSYEQYF.

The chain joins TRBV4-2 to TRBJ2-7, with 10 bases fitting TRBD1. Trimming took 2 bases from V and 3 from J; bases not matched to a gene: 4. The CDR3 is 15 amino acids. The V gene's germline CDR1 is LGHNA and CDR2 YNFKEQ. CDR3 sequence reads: CASSQPGTGVYEQYF. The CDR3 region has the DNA TGTGCCAGCAGCCAACCCGGGACAGGGGTCTACGAGCAGTACTTC.

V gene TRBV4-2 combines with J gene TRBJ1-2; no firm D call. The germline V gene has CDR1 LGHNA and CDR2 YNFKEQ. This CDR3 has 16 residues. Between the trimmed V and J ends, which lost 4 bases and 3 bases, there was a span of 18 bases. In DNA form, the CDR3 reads TGTGCCAGCAGCCCTCGTCGGGGAGCGCGCGACTATGGCTACACCTTC. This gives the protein CASSPRRGARDYGYTF.

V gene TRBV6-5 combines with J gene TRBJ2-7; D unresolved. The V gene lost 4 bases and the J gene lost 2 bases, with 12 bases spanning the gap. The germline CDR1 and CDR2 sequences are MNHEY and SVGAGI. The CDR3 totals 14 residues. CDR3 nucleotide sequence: TGTGCCAGCAGTTCCAACCGAGGAACCTACGAGCAGTACTTC. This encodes CASSSNRGTYEQYF.

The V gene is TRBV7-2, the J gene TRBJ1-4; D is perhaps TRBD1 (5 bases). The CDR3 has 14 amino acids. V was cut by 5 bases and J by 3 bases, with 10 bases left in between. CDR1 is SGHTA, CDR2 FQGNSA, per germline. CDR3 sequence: CASSQTVANEKLFF. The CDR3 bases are TGTGCCAGCAGCCAGACAGTGGCTAATGAAAAACTGTTTTTT.

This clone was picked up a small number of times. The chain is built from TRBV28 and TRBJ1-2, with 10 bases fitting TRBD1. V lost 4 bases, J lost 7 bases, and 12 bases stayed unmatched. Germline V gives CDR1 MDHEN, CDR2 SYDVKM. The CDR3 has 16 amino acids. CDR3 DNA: TGTGCCAGCAGTTCGACAGGGGGCTTAATCTCGGGTGGCTACACCTTC. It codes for CASSSTGGLISGGYTF.